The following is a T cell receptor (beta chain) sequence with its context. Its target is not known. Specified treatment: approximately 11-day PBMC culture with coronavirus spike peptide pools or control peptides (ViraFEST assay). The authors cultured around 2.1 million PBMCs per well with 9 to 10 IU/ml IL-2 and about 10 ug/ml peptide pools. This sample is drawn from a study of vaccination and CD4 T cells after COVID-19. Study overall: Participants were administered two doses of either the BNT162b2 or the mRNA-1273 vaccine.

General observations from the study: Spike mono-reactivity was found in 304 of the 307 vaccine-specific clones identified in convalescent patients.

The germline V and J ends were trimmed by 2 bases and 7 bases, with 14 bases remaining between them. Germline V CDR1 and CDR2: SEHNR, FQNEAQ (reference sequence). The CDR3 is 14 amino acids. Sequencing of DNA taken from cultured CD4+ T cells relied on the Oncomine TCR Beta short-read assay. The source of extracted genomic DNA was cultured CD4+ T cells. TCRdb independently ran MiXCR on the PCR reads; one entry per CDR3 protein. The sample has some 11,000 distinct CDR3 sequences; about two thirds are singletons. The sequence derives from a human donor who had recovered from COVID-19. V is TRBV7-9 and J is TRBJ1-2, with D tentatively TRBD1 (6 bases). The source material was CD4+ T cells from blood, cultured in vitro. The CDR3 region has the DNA TGTGCCAGCAGCTTACAGACACCACAGGGTGGCTACACCTTC. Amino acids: CASSLQTPQGGYTF.